This T cell receptor beta chain was found in a study of T cells after yellow fever vaccination. CDR1 SQVTM and CDR2 ANQGSEA come from the germline V gene. The V gene lost 4 bases and the J gene lost 4 bases, with 14 bases spanning the gap. This CDR3 is built from 13 residues. TCRdb redid the calling of the 5' RACE reads with MiXCR, one entry per CDR3 protein. The data show some 350,000 distinct CDR3 sequences, approximately 5.7% seen once. Study-wide results and caveats: Post-booster reappearance was seen for most primary-vaccination clones (roughly 96% CD4, about 88% CD8).

This clonotype was picked up many times. What it recognizes is unknown. This sequence joins TRBV29-1 and TRBJ2-7, with no clear D. The sequence derives from a man aged 25-40 years who received the YFV17D yellow fever vaccine. The sequencing here drew on PBMCs, taken 5 days after the yellow fever booster vaccination. DNA of the CDR3: TGCAGCGTTGTAAGATCAGATGGGTACGAGCAGTACTTC. This gives the protein CSVVRSDGYEQYF.